This T cell receptor beta chain was captured in a study of blood T cell repertoires in COVID-19. The ends lost 8 bases at V and 2 bases at J; junction bases unmatched: 1. Germline V gives CDR1 MNHEY, CDR2 SMNVEV (reference sequence). CDR3 length: 13 amino acids. TCRdb keeps only in-frame clones here, not all; method: immunoSEQ multiplex PCR. Of 120,000 to 150,000 clones detected, roughly 85% appear once; the ten largest clones hold under 3%. The receptor's source is a man aged 50 or older with acute or convalescent COVID-19. The sequenced sample was peripheral blood. The V gene is TRBV27, the J gene TRBJ2-1; 9 nucleotides agree with TRBD2. The CDR3 DNA follows: TGTGCCAGCGCGGGAGGGGCCTACAATGAGCAGTTCTTC. As protein: CASAGGAYNEQFF.